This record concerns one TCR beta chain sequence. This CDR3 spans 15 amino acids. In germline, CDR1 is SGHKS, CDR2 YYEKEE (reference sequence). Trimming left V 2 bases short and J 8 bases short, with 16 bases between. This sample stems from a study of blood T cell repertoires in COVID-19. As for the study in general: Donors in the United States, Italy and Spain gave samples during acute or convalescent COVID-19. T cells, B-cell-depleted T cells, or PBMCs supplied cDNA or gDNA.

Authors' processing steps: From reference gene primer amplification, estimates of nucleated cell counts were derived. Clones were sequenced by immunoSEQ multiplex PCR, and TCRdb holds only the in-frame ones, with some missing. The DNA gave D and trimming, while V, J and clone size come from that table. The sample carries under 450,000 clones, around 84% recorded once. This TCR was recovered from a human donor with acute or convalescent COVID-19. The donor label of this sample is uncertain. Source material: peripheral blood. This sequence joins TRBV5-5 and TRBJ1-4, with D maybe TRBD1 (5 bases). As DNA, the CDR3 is TGTGCCAGCAGCTTCCCAGGGCGGAGTGTGGAAAAACTGTTTTTT. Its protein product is CASSFPGRSVEKLFF. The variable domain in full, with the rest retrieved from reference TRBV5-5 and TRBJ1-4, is DAGVTQSPTHLIKTRGQQVTLRCSPISGHKSVSWYQQVLGQGPQFIFQYYEKEERGRGNFPDRFSARQFPNYSSELNVNALLLGDSALYLCASSFPGRSVEKLFFGSGTQLSVL.